This paragraph reports one T cell receptor (beta chain). The target antigen is unknown. The sample belongs to a study of shared clonotypes between healthy human individuals. Turning to the study itself: Three plates each covered CD4 naive and memory; CD8 naive two, CD8 memory one. Study results and caveats: Larger richness was generally estimated for naive than memory subsets.

The CDR3 is made up of 15 amino acids. The V and J ends lost 3 bases and 1 base, in that order; junction bases with no gene match: 2. The V gene's germline CDR1 is MGHRA and CDR2 YSYEKL. Some clones are missing from TCRdb's copy, which holds only in-frame ones; the method was immunoSEQ multiplex PCR. The sample holds about 800,000 clones, 96% seen once. Naivety among CD8 cells was defined by CD45RO negativity and positive CCR7 selection, thereby excluding terminally differentiated effector memory CD45RA+ cells. Specimen: naive CD8+ T cells sorted from blood. The genes are TRBV4-1 and TRBJ2-7, with 11 positions matching TRBD2. This clonotype was obtained from a man aged 30-40 years in good health. The CDR3 coding sequence is TGCGCCAGCAGCCATGGACTAGCGGGTTCCTACGAGCAGTACTTC. It yields the protein CASSHGLAGSYEQYF.